The 18 T cell receptor beta chains below were found in one sample sequenced in a study of cytomegalovirus exposure and HLA in healthy donors. The PCR employed 60 Vbeta primers together with 13 Jbeta primers. Produced via immunoSEQ multiplex PCR; TCRdb's table is partial and in-frame only. In the table there are 95,000 to 150,000 clones, around 68% of which are singletons. The material sequenced was PBMCs. All receptors derive from a man aged 40-50 years in good health and CMV-seropositive.

This clone has a handful of counts. This rearrangement joins TRBV5-6 to TRBJ1-2; no clear D. V dropped 2 bases and J dropped 7 bases, with 9 bases sitting between them. Germline lookup yields CDR1 SGHDT and CDR2 YYEEEE. The CDR3 is 12 residues long. Written as DNA, the CDR3 is TGTGCCAGCAGCTTTAAAGAGATTGGCTACACCTTC. Translating it yields CASSFKEIGYTF.

V is TRBV19 and J is TRBJ2-2; D ambiguous. The CDR3 contains 14 residues. Deletions cut 2 bases from V and 1 base from J, with 5 bases between. Germline values: CDR1 LNHDA, CDR2 SQIVND (reference sequence). The CDR3 nucleotides read TGTGCCAGTAGTATATCAGGGAACACCGGGGAGCTGTTTTTT. Protein sequence: CASSISGNTGELFF.

This rearrangement joins TRBV6-1 to TRBJ2-1; D gene ambiguous. The CDR3 is 13 amino acids. Germline loops: CDR1 MNHNS, CDR2 SASEGT. V was pared by 6 bases and J by 0 bases, with 6 bases between. The CDR3, as DNA: TGTGCCAGCAGGCGGAGCTCCTACAATGAGCAGTTCTTC. Protein product: CASRRSSYNEQFF.

The rearrangement joins TRBV13 to TRBJ2-3; 10 positions match TRBD2. The CDR3 consists of 15 residues. From germline, CDR1 is PRHDT and CDR2 FYEKMQ (reference sequence). Germline trimming cut 3 bases from V and 3 bases from J; bases unmatched to any gene: 3. CDR3 protein: CASSLGLATTDTQYF. CDR3 sequence (DNA): TGTGCCAGCAGCTTGGGACTAGCGACGACAGATACGCAGTATTTT.

This sequence joins TRBV27 and TRBJ2-3; TRBD2 might be the D (6 bases). Trimming took off 4 bases at V and 4 bases at J, with 21 bases between the two ends. Germline values: CDR1 MNHEY, CDR2 SMNVEV (reference sequence). The CDR3 is made up of 17 amino acids. CDR3 loop: CASSSTSGAASADTQYF. The CDR3 DNA sequence: TGTGCCAGCAGTTCCACATCAGGAGCAGCTAGCGCAGATACGCAGTATTTT.

This clone was recorded a few times. This chain uses TRBV2 with TRBJ1-5; unclear D gene. Germline V lookup: CDR1 SNHLY, CDR2 FYNNEI. This CDR3 has 13 residues. V was trimmed by 0 bases and J by 12 bases, leaving 12 bases between them. The CDR3 DNA sequence: TGTGCCAGCAGTGAAGCGCTGGCAGGCATCCAGCATTTT. Residues: CASSEALAGIQHF.

This clone appeared once. The chain joins TRBV11-3 to TRBJ2-1; 7 bases agree with TRBD1. The J segment lost 8 bases and the V segment lost 0 bases, leaving 4 bases of the junction unmatched. CDR1 and CDR2 (germline): SGHNT, YENEEA. The length of the CDR3 is 14 residues. The DNA for the CDR3 is TGTGCCAGCAGCTTAGATGAGGGGGCTCATGAGCAGTTCTTC. It yields the protein CASSLDEGAHEQFF.

V gene TRBV29-1 combines with J gene TRBJ1-2; D uncertain. The CDR3 has 8 amino acids. The germline gives CDR1 SQVTM, CDR2 ANQGSEA. V lost 7 bases, J lost 8 bases, and 5 bases lay in between. CDR3 bases: TGCAGCGGAGGGGGCTACACCTTC. This sequence encodes CSGGGYTF.

In its sample, this clone was seen a few times. The V call is TRBV30, the J call TRBJ2-5, with 9 bases matching TRBD2. Germline V lookup: CDR1 GTSNPN, CDR2 SVGIG (reference sequence). After removal of 0 bases from V and 4 bases from J, the junction contained 3 bases not matched to a gene. The CDR3 has 14 amino acids. The CDR3 nucleotides are TGTGCCTGGAGTGTAGCGGGGGGCCGAGAGACCCAGTACTTC. It translates to CAWSVAGGRETQYF.

The V call is TRBV2, the J call TRBJ1-5; a weak D match, TRBD1 (5 bases). V was trimmed by 2 bases and J by 7 bases, leaving 15 bases between them. The length of the CDR3 is 15 residues. Germline CDR1 SNHLY, CDR2 FYNNEI. CDR3 nucleotide sequence: TGTGCCAGCAGTGAACTGGGAGGGACGGGACAGCCCCAGCATTTT. As protein: CASSELGGTGQPQHF.

With respect to this clone: This specimen includes other DNA sequences encoding the same CDR3. This sequence joins TRBV11-2 and TRBJ2-3; 7 bases match TRBD2. This CDR3 spans 15 amino acids. After removal of 5 bases from V and 3 bases from J, the junction contained 8 bases not matched to a gene. The V gene's germline CDR1 is SGHAT and CDR2 FQNNGV. The CDR3 bases are TGTGCCAGCAGCCCGAGGGCCGGGGGGACAGATACGCAGTATTTT. As protein: CASSPRAGGTDTQYF.

The chain uses TRBV6-5 and TRBJ1-4; TRBD1 agrees at 7 bases. The V segment lost 8 bases and the J segment 14 bases; nucleotides outside the gene matches: 17. The germline gives CDR1 MNHEY, CDR2 SVGAGI. This CDR3 has 14 residues. The chain's CDR3 is CASSEKGAGGNLFF. The CDR3 DNA reads as TGTGCCAGCTCTGAAAAGGGGGCTGGGGGGAATCTGTTTTTT.

This chain links TRBV4-3 with TRBJ1-2, with a tentative D call TRBD1 (5 bases). This CDR3 contains 15 residues. Germline V gives CDR1 LGHNA, CDR2 YSLEER. V dropped 0 bases and J dropped 4 bases, with 12 bases sitting between them. This CDR3 is CASSQDYLTGYGYTF. For the CDR3, the DNA is TGCGCCAGCAGCCAAGATTACCTAACAGGCTATGGCTACACCTTC.

A remark on this clone: Compared with germline, one end of the junction differs, possibly owing to a read error. The V and J genes are TRBV27 and TRBJ2-2, with 15 bases fitting TRBD2. CDR1 and CDR2 from the germline V gene are MNHEY and SMNVEV (reference sequence). There are 18 residues in the CDR3. Here the CDR3 reads CASSISGTSGRLTGEPFF. DNA of the CDR3: TGTGCCAGCAGTATTTCCGGGACTAGCGGGAGGTTAACCGGGGAGCCGTTTTTT.

The rearrangement links TRBV5-4 to TRBJ2-1, with 9 bases identical to TRBD1. After removal of 4 bases from V and 4 bases from J, the junction contained 6 bases not matched to a gene. CDR1 and CDR2 (germline): SGHNT, YYREEE (reference sequence). There are 15 residues in the CDR3. The CDR3 protein is CASSARDREYNEQFF. The CDR3 DNA is TGTGCCAGCAGCGCCCGGGACAGGGAATACAATGAGCAGTTCTTC.

This rearrangement joins TRBV5-1 to TRBJ1-2; possibly TRBD1 for D (5 bases). This CDR3 comprises 16 residues. The ends were cut back, 0 bases at V and 5 bases at J, with 17 bases in the middle. Germline values: CDR1 SGHRS, CDR2 YFSETQ. Here the CDR3 reads CASSLDRVQGSYGYTF. The CDR3 nucleotides read TGCGCCAGCAGCTTGGATCGGGTCCAGGGTTCATATGGCTACACCTTC.

The chain employs TRBV12-5 and TRBJ1-5; 10 bases fit TRBD1. Germline assignment: CDR1 LGHNT and CDR2 FRNRAP. The CDR3 is 14 amino acids. The J segment lost 6 bases and the V segment lost 5 bases, leaving 4 bases of the junction unmatched. The CDR3 loop is CASGPGQGSQPQHF. DNA of the CDR3: TGTGCTAGTGGTCCGGGACAGGGGTCTCAGCCCCAGCATTTT. The entire variable domain, with the rest obtained from reference TRBV12-5 and TRBJ1-5, is as follows: DARVTQTPRHKVTEMGQEVTMRCQPILGHNTVFWYRQTMMQGLELLAYFRNRAPLDDSGMPKDRFSAEMPDATLATLKIQPSEPRDSAVYFCASGPGQGSQPQHFGDGTRLSIL.

As concerns this clone: The same CDR3 is also encoded by other DNA sequences in this sample. This rearrangement joins TRBV28 to TRBJ1-5, with D uncertain. Germline V gene lookup returns CDR1 MDHEN and CDR2 SYDVKM. V gave up 2 bases and J gave up 7 bases, with 6 bases separating them. This CDR3 region has 12 residues. The CDR3 DNA follows: TGTGCCAGCAGTTTACCTATCCAGCCCCAGCATTTT. It codes for CASSLPIQPQHF.